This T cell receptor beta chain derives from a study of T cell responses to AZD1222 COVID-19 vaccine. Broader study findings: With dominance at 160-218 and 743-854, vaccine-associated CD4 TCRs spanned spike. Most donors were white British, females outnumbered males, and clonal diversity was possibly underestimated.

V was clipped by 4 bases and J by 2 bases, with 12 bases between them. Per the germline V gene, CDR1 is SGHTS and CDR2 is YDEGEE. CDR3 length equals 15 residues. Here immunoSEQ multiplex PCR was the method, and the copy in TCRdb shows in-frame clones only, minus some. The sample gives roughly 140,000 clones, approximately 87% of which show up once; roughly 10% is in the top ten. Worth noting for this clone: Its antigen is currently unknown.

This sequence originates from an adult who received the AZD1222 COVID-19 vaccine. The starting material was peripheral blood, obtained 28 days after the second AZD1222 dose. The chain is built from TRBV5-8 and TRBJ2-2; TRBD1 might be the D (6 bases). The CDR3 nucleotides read TGTGCCAGCAGCCAAGGGACAAAAAACACCGGGGAGCTGTTTTTT. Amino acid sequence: CASSQGTKNTGELFF.